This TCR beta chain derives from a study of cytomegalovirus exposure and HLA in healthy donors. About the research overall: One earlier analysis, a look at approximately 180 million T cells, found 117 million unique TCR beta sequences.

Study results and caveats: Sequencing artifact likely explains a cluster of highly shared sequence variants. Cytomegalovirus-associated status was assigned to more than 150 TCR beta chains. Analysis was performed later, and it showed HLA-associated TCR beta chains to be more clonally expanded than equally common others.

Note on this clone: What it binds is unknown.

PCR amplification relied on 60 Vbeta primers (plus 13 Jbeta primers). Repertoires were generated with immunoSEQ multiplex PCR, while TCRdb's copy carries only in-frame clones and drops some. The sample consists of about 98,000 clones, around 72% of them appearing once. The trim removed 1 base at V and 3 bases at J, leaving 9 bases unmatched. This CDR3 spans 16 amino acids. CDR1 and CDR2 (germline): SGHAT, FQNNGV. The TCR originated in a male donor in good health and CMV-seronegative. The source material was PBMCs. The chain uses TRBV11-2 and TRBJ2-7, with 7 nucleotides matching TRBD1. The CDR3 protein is CASSLARDSKRYEQYF. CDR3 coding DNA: TGTGCCAGCAGCTTAGCCAGGGACAGCAAGCGCTACGAGCAGTACTTC.